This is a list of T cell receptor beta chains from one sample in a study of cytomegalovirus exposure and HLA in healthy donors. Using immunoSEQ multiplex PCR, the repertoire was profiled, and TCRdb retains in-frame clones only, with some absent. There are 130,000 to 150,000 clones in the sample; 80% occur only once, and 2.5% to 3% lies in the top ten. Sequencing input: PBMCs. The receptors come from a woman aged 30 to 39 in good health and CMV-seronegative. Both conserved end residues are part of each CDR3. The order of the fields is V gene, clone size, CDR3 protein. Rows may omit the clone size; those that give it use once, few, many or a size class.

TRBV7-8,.,CASSQGQGPRGAFF
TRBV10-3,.,CAISYIGPGEPETQYF
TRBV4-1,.,CASSQTPTSNEKLFF
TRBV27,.,CASSLGRGTEAFF
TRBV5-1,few,CASSLVPVYGNTIYF
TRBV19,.,CASSIKSGGLSNTGELFF
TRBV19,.,CASTPGGVGYEKLFF
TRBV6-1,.,CASKAGGSYEQYF
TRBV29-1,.,CSVLRQGVRASGSRDTGELFF
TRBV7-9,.,CASSLGQDYGYTF
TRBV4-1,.,CASSQGLAGLNEQFF
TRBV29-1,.,CSASTGGREKLFF
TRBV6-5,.,CASGRSGPANSPLHF
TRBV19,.,CASSSRDSPFYGYTF
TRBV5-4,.,CASSIDFSGANVLTF
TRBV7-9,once,CASSLSNDGKAFF
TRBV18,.,CASSPRGVGDTEAFF